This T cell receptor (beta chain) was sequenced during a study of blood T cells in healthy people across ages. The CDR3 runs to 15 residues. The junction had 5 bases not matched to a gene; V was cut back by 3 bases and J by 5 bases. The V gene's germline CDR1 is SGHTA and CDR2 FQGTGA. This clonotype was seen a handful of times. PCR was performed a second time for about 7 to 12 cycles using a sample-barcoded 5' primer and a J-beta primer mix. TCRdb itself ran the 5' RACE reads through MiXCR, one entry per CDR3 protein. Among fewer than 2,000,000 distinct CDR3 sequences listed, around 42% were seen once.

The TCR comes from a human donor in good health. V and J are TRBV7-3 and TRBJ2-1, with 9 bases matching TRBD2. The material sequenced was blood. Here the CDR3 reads CASSFGRGGNNEQFF. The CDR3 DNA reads TGTGCCAGCAGCTTTGGGCGGGGGGGAAACAATGAGCAGTTCTTC.